This T cell receptor (beta chain) stems from a study of T cells in Graves' hyperthyroidism and ophthalmopathy. Overall study context: Peripheral blood draws took place at initial diagnosis, ahead of any treatment. Points from the study as a whole: Prediction of ophthalmopathy progression came a median roughly 7.1 months pre-onset. Most clonotypes expanded in thyroid above 0.001 were likewise present in blood.

RNA transcripts served as the template for amplifying TCR beta CDR3 regions. HTBI primers drove first-round RT-PCR of the TCR CDR3. Each CDR3 protein gets one entry after TCRdb re-called the multiplex PCR reads with MiXCR. The table lists more than 350,000 distinct CDR3 sequences, about 18% of them singletons. This clonotype was counted many times. Its antigen remains unidentified. The study left out patients who had uncontrolled infection, other autoimmune disease, pregnancy or lactation. V was trimmed by 3 bases and J by 5 bases, leaving 7 bases between them. The CDR3 contains 12 residues. Germline V lookup: CDR1 KGHSH, CDR2 LQKENI.

V usage is TRBV18 and J usage is TRBJ1-2; D is uncertain. Source material: blood. This sequence was found in a woman in her twenties or thirties with Graves' hyperthyroidism that later progressed to Graves' ophthalmopathy. The CDR3 sequence is CASSPETYGYTF. The DNA for the CDR3 is TGTGCCAGCTCACCCGAGACTTATGGCTACACCTTC.